The next 26 T cell receptor beta chains were all read from a single sample in a study of T cell repertoires in cytomegalovirus infection. TCRdb analysed the reads with MiXCR anew, one entry per CDR3 protein. This repertoire shows 290,000 or so distinct CDR3 sequences, 9.6% found once; its top ten account for around 2.4%. Sequenced sample: PBMCs. These receptors were collected from a human donor in good health (CMV status not recorded). Some clones in this sample may be carry-over from other donors' samples.

This clonotype was seen ten or more times. This chain joins TRBV20-1 and TRBJ2-5; D unresolved. V was pared by 0 bases and J by 4 bases, with 15 bases between. Germline V CDR1 and CDR2: DFQATT, SNEGSKA (reference sequence). The CDR3 has 15 amino acids. CDR3 loop: CSARDLASPAETQYF. The CDR3 DNA reads as TGCAGTGCTAGAGATCTGGCCAGCCCGGCAGAGACCCAGTACTTC.

This clonotype occurred many times. The V and J genes are TRBV6-6 and TRBJ2-2; 9 bases map to TRBD1. CDR1 and CDR2 from the germline V gene are MNHNY and SVGAGI (reference sequence). Trimming took 5 bases from V and 0 from J; bases not matched to a gene: 7. The CDR3 extends over 17 amino acids. The CDR3 loop is CASSRNTGGANTGELFF. The CDR3 DNA follows: TGTGCCAGCAGTCGCAACACAGGGGGCGCGAACACCGGGGAGCTGTTTTTT.

The V and J genes are TRBV20-1 and TRBJ2-3; TRBD1 matches 8 bases. CDR3 length equals 11 residues. Losses at the gene ends were 5 bases for V and 11 bases for J; bases not matched to a gene: 6. The V gene's germline CDR1 is DFQATT and CDR2 SNEGSKA (reference sequence). In nucleotides, the CDR3 is TGCAGTGCTTACCAGGACAGGGTGCAGTATTTT. Amino acid sequence: CSAYQDRVQYF.

This clonotype was seen many times. The chain couples TRBV7-2 to TRBJ2-7, with 10 nucleotides matching TRBD1. The CDR3 is made up of 16 amino acids. The junction had 9 bases not matched to a gene; V was cut back by 3 bases and J by 4 bases. CDR1 and CDR2 (germline): SGHTA, FQGNSA. CDR3 amino acids: CASSLRPGTGAYEQYF. DNA for the CDR3: TGTGCCAGCAGCTTGAGGCCCGGGACAGGGGCATACGAGCAGTACTTC.

This clonotype was seen many times. CDR3 DNA sequence: TGCGCCAGCAGTCAATCGAGGGGGCACGGGGCCAACGTCCTGACTTTC. It is translated as CASSQSRGHGANVLTF. The V and J genes are TRBV23-1 and TRBJ2-6, with 7 nucleotides matching TRBD1. TRBV23-1 is known as an ORF, though its function is uncertain. V shed 0 bases, J shed 4 bases, and the junction held 3 bases outside the gene matches. The CDR3 runs 16 residues.

This clonotype was counted at least ten times. This sequence joins TRBV2 and TRBJ1-2; D is ambiguous. Germline V CDR1 and CDR2: SNHLY, FYNNEI. The CDR3 loop spans 15 amino acids. The V gene lost 6 bases and the J gene lost 0 bases, with 14 bases spanning the gap. The CDR3 bases are TGTGCCAGCAGGAAAACCACAGTTACTAACTATGGCTACACCTTC. Translated: CASRKTTVTNYGYTF.

This clonotype was observed many times. V and J are TRBV2 and TRBJ2-7; 8 bases match TRBD1. This CDR3 spans 14 amino acids. The germline V gene encodes CDR1 SNHLY and CDR2 FYNNEI. Losses at the gene ends were 6 bases for V and 7 bases for J; bases not matched to a gene: 11. CDR3 sequence: CASRDRASLGEQYV. In DNA, the CDR3 is TGTGCCAGCAGGGACAGGGCCTCGCTGGGAGAGCAGTACGTC.

This clonotype has just a few counts. The genes are TRBV13 and TRBJ1-1; 7 bases line up with TRBD1. This CDR3 region has 14 residues. From germline, CDR1 is PRHDT and CDR2 FYEKMQ (reference sequence). Trimming removed 4 bases from V and 3 bases from J; junction bases left unmatched: 5. In nucleotides, the CDR3 is TGTGCCAGCAGCTCGGGACAGAGGTACACTGAAGCTTTCTTT. Translated, it gives CASSSGQRYTEAFF.

This clonotype was recorded many times. The V call is TRBV28, the J call TRBJ2-3, with 12 bases fitting TRBD1. Trimming removed 6 bases from V and 6 bases from J; junction bases left unmatched: 7. Germline CDR1 reads MDHEN; CDR2 reads SYDVKM. The CDR3 contains 15 residues. The CDR3 protein is CASRPGQGAWDTQYF. CDR3 sequence (DNA): TGTGCCAGCAGACCGGGACAGGGGGCGTGGGATACGCAGTATTTT.

This clonotype has a handful of counts. The chain links TRBV6-2 or TRBV6-3 to TRBJ1-1; TRBD1 matches 9 bases. The CDR3 sequence is 13 residues long. Germline assignment: CDR1 MNHEY and CDR2 SVGEGT. V lost 7 bases to trimming and J lost 5 bases; unmatched junction nucleotides: 5. CDR3 nucleotide sequence: TGTGCCAGCAAGGGGACAGGGTCGACTGAAGCTTTCTTT. It translates to CASKGTGSTEAFF.

The chain has TRBV3-1 and TRBJ2-3, with D tentatively TRBD2 (6 bases). Trimming took off 10 bases at V and 3 bases at J, with 17 bases between the two ends. This CDR3 contains 14 residues. Germline loops: CDR1 LGHDT, CDR2 YNNKEL (reference sequence). CDR3 protein: CATWGAGRTDTQYF. As DNA, the CDR3 is TGTGCCACGTGGGGCGCGGGGAGGACAGATACGCAGTATTTT.

This chain links TRBV2 with TRBJ1-1; D is perhaps TRBD1 (5 bases). The CDR3 is 12 residues long. Germline-derived CDR1 and CDR2 are SNHLY and FYNNEI. The V end lost 6 bases, the J end lost 10 bases, and 15 bases lay between the germline ends. CDR3: CASRGGASGAFF. The CDR3 DNA reads as TGTGCCAGCAGGGGAGGGGCGTCGGGAGCTTTCTTT.

The chain is built from TRBV9 and TRBJ2-1; TRBD1 aligns across 7 bases. The germline gives CDR1 SGDLS, CDR2 YYNGEE. V dropped 4 bases and J dropped 10; count of bases not matched to a gene: 14. This CDR3 region has 15 residues. The CDR3 nucleotides read TGTGCCAGCAGCCCCTCCTCTATCGACAGGGTCGAGCAGTTCTTC. Protein: CASSPSSIDRVEQFF.

Ten or more counts support this clonotype. V and J are TRBV12-3 or TRBV12-4 and TRBJ2-1; 12 nucleotides line up with TRBD2. The V and J ends lost 3 bases and 0 bases, in that order; junction bases with no gene match: 9. The CDR3 sequence is 19 residues long. The CDR3 DNA is TGTGCCAGCAGTTTGGTACTAGCGGGGGGTCTTAGCTCCTACAATGAGCAGTTCTTC. Encoded protein: CASSLVLAGGLSSYNEQFF.

This chain joins TRBV10-3 and TRBJ1-1; TRBD1 matches at 8 bases. Germline V gene data show CDR1 as ENHRY and CDR2 as SYGVKD. Losses at the gene ends were 6 bases for V and 8 bases for J; bases not matched to a gene: 5. The CDR3 is 12 residues long. CDR3 region: CAISLGQGEAFF. The CDR3 DNA follows: TGTGCCATCAGCCTCGGACAGGGAGAAGCTTTCTTT.

In its sample, this clonotype was seen many times. V is TRBV6-1 and J is TRBJ1-5; no firm D call. The CDR3 length is 13 residues. Per the germline V gene, CDR1 is MNHNS and CDR2 is SASEGT. Trimming took 6 bases from V and 0 from J, leaving 6 bases between them. DNA for the CDR3: TGTGCCAGCAGCATAATTAGCAATCAGCCCCAGCATTTT. Its protein product is CASSIISNQPQHF.

In this sample, this clonotype turned up many times. The rearrangement joins TRBV28 to TRBJ2-7; D uncertain. The germline V gene encodes CDR1 MDHEN and CDR2 SYDVKM. V dropped 0 bases and J dropped 0 bases, with 6 bases sitting between them. The CDR3 extends over 14 amino acids. The CDR3 bases are TGTGCCAGCAGTTTATGGGGCAGCTCCTACGAGCAGTACGTC. It encodes CASSLWGSSYEQYV.

This clonotype came up a few times. The chain has TRBV20-1 and TRBJ2-1, with D perhaps TRBD1 or TRBD2 (5 bases each). CDR1 and CDR2 (germline): DFQATT, SNEGSKA (reference sequence). The CDR3 is 14 residues long. Trimming removed 3 bases from V and 5 bases from J, with 14 bases in between. Written as DNA, the CDR3 is TGCAGTGCTAGGGAGGTCGGGGCACACAATGAGCAGTTCTTC. It yields the protein CSAREVGAHNEQFF.

This rearrangement joins TRBV14 to TRBJ2-3; TRBD1 might be the D (6 bases). From germline, CDR1 is SGHDN and CDR2 FVKESK. Between the trimmed V and J ends, which lost 7 bases and 4 bases, there was a span of 18 bases. This CDR3 is built from 15 residues. CDR3 coding DNA: TGTGCCAGCACGAGAGCCGGGACACGTCCAGATACGCAGTATTTT. Translating it yields CASTRAGTRPDTQYF.

V gene TRBV27 combines with J gene TRBJ1-1; maybe TRBD1 (5 bases). This CDR3 has 13 amino acids. Germline V CDR1 and CDR2: MNHEY, SMNVEV (reference sequence). Deletions cut 4 bases from V and 5 bases from J, with 11 bases between. DNA of the CDR3: TGTGCCAGCAGTTCAGGGTCGGGTACTGAAGCTTTCTTT. Its protein is CASSSGSGTEAFF.

This clonotype was counted many times. Here the CDR3 reads CASSLTGGAAQTQYF. DNA for the CDR3: TGTGCCAGCAGCCTGACAGGGGGCGCGGCCCAGACCCAGTACTTC. The V gene is TRBV11-3, the J gene TRBJ2-5; 10 nucleotides align to TRBD1. This CDR3 is built from 15 residues. V trimming: 5 bases; J trimming: 6 bases; junction bases outside the gene matches: 9. Germline CDR1 SGHNT, CDR2 YENEEA.

The V and J genes are TRBV7-6 and TRBJ2-7; TRBD1 matches at 7 bases. Germline CDR1 reads SGHVS; CDR2 reads FNYEAQ. The CDR3 consists of 14 residues. V trimming: 5 bases; J trimming: 7 bases; junction bases outside the gene matches: 11. The CDR3 DNA follows: TGTGCCAGCAGCCCTTCTCCGGGACAGAGGGAGCAGTACTTC. The encoded protein is CASSPSPGQREQYF.

The genes are TRBV20-1 and TRBJ2-5; 8 nucleotides agree with TRBD2. CDR3 length: 15 residues. Germline V gene sequence: CDR1 DFQATT, CDR2 SNEGSKA (reference sequence). V lost 0 bases to trimming and J lost 3 bases; unmatched junction nucleotides: 6. In nucleotides, the CDR3 is TGCAGTGCTAGAGAACGTGGGACTAGAAAAGAGACCCAGTACTTC. Protein: CSARERGTRKETQYF.

This clonotype was seen at least ten times. The V call is TRBV7-6, the J call TRBJ2-1; D ambiguous. Trimming removed 6 bases at V and 4 bases at J, with 19 bases between. The CDR3 runs 16 residues. Germline CDR1 SGHVS, CDR2 FNYEAQ. The CDR3 bases are TGTGCCAGCAGTCCGGTCCGGGTATCTGGGTACAATGAGCAGTTCTTC. It yields the protein CASSPVRVSGYNEQFF.

This clonotype was recorded a few times. The J gene is TRBJ2-3, the V gene TRBV7-9; 10 bases match TRBD2. This CDR3 contains 15 residues. The V gene's germline CDR1 is SEHNR and CDR2 FQNEAQ (reference sequence). The V gene end was trimmed by 6 bases and the J gene end by 5 bases; junction bases not matched to a gene: 8. DNA of the CDR3: TGTGCCAGCAGTCTTGGGACTAGCGAGGGAGATACGCAGTATTTT. Its protein product is CASSLGTSEGDTQYF. Drawing the rest from reference TRBV7-9 and TRBJ2-3, the complete variable domain is DTGVSQNPRHKITKRGQNVTFRCDPISEHNRLYWYRQTLGQGPEFLTYFQNEAQLEKSRLLSDRFSAERPKGSFSTLEIQRTEQGDSAMYLCASSLGTSEGDTQYFGPGTRLTVL.

Notes on this clonotype: An end of the junction differs from the germline gene, which may be a read error. This chain joins TRBV11-2 and TRBJ2-1; 9 bases align to TRBD1. CDR1 and CDR2 from the germline V gene are SGHAT and FQNNGV. CDR3 length: 15 residues. The CDR3 protein is CASTLDRGSYNEQFF. The CDR3 region has the DNA TGTGCCAGCACCTTAGACAGGGGGTCCTACAATGAGCAGTTCTTC. The full variable domain, completed using reference TRBV11-2 and TRBJ2-1, is EAGVAQSPRYKIIEKRQSVAFWCNPISGHATLYWYQQILGQGPKLLIQFQNNGVVDDSQLPKDRFSAERLKGVDSTLKIQPAKLEDSAVYLCASTLDRGSYNEQFFGPGTRLTVL.